The T cell receptor (beta chain) under discussion was sequenced for a study of OX40 agonist ivuxolimab in advanced cancers. As for the study in general: Ivuxolimab was delivered to patients intravenously every 2 weeks at doses spanning 0.01 to 10 mg/kg. Among those treated, three patients had partial responses, one with hepatocellular carcinoma and two with cutaneous melanoma.

This clone has more than one count but fewer than ten. Its antigen is unidentified. The CDR3 runs 15 residues. V dropped 6 bases and J dropped 1; count of bases not matched to a gene: 4. Germline V CDR1 and CDR2: MNHEY, SVGAGI. Assay: immunoSEQ multiplex PCR; the TCRdb copy retains only in-frame clones and omits some. Of some 67,000 clones listed, 70% to 90% are singletons. Overall study findings and caveats: In the 0.1 to 3.0 mg/kg range, CD4+ and CD8+ blood T cells had expanded clonally by week 6. Expanded clones belonging to CD8+ T cells outnumbered, on average, those of CD4+.

The chain uses TRBV6-5 and TRBJ2-4, with 9 bases fitting TRBD1. The receptor's source is an adult with an advanced solid tumor such as melanoma, head and neck, liver or kidney cancer. Source: CD4+ or CD8+ T cells sorted from blood, taken in a trial of the OX40 agonist ivuxolimab. The CDR3 region is CASRKQGAAKNIQYF. DNA of the CDR3: TGTGCCAGCAGAAAACAGGGGGCTGCCAAAAACATTCAGTACTTC.